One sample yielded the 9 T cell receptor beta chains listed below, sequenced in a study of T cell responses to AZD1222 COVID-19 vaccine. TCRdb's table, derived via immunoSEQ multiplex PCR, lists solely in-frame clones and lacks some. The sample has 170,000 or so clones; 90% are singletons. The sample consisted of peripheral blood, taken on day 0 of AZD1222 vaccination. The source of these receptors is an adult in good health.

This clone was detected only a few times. Here the CDR3 reads CASSWNGLAGPYNEQFF. The CDR3 DNA is TGCGCCAGCAGCTGGAACGGACTAGCGGGGCCCTACAATGAGCAGTTCTTC. The genes are TRBV5-1 and TRBJ2-1, with TRBD2 matching 12 bases. Germline-derived CDR1 and CDR2 are SGHRS and YFSETQ. This CDR3 has 17 residues. V shed 3 bases and J 2 bases; nucleotides not matched to a gene: 6.

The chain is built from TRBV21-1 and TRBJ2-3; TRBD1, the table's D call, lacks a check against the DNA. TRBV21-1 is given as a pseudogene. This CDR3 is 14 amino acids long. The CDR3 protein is CASSLGPNTDTQYF. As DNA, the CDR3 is TGTGCCAGCAGCCTTGGGCCTAACACAGATACGCAGTATTTT.

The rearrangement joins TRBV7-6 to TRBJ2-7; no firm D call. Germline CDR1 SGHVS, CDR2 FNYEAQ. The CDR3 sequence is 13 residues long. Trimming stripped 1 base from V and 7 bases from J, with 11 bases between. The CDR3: CASSLEGYGEQYF. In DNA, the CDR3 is TGTGCCAGCAGCTTAGAAGGTTACGGAGAGCAGTACTTC.

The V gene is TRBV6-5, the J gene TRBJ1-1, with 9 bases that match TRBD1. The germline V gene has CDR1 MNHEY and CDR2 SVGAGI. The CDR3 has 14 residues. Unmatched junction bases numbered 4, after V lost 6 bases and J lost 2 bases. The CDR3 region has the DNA TGTGCCAGCAGGGGGACAGGGCTAAACACTGAAGCTTTCTTT. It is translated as CASRGTGLNTEAFF.

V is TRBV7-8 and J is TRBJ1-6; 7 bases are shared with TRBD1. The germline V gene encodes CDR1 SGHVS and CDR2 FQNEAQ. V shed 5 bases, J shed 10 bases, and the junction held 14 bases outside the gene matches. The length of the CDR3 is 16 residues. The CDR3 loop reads CASSLVRAQGRSPLHF. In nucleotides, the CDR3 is TGTGCCAGCAGCCTAGTAAGGGCACAGGGGAGATCACCCCTCCACTTT.

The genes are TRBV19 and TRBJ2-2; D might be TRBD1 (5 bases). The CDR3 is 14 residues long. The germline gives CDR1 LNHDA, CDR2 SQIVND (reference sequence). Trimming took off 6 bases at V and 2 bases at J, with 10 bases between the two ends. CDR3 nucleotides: TGTGCCAGTAGGCTAGACAGCAACACCGGGGAGCTGTTTTTT. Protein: CASRLDSNTGELFF.

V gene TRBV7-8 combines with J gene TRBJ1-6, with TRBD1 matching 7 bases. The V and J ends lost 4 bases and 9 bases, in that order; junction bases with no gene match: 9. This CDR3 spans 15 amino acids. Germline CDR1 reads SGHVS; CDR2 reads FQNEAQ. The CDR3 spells CASSSTGALGSPLHF. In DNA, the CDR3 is TGTGCCAGCAGCTCTACAGGGGCCCTTGGTTCACCCCTCCACTTT.

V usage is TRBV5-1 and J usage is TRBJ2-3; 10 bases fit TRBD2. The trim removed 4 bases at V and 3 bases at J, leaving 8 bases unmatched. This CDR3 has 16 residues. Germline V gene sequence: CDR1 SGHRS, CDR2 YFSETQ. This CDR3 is CASSKLAGKGTDTQYF. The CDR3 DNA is TGCGCCAGCAGCAAACTAGCGGGGAAGGGGACAGATACGCAGTATTTT.

DNA of the CDR3: TGCGCCAGCAGCAATAGCGGGGGAACCTACGAGCAGTACTTC. Translation gives CASSNSGGTYEQYF. The chain is built from TRBV5-1 and TRBJ2-7, with 9 bases lining up with TRBD2. V was clipped by 4 bases and J by 2 bases; unmatched bases: 4. The CDR3 has 14 amino acids. Germline-derived CDR1 and CDR2 are SGHRS and YFSETQ.